In this sample, the clone carrying this T cell receptor (beta chain) turned up many times. Its target is unknown. This entry is derived from a study of blood T cells in healthy people across ages. A sample-barcoded 5' primer and a J-beta primer mix were used in a second PCR of roughly 6 to 11 cycles. TCRdb analysed the 5' RACE reads with MiXCR anew, one entry per CDR3 protein. The sample lists more than 800,000 distinct CDR3 sequences, around 45% occurring once. Study-wide points: The fall in TCR beta diversity per million T cells was roughly linear with age.

The CDR3 is made up of 14 amino acids. Germline V lookup: CDR1 ENHRY, CDR2 SYGVKD. With 11 bases clipped from V and 2 bases from J, the junction kept 6 bases outside the gene matches. The gene calls are TRBV10-3 and TRBJ2-1, with 10 bases lining up with TRBD2. The sequencing input was blood. This receptor was taken from a woman between 55 and 75 years old in good health. Here the CDR3 reads CAVGLAEPYNEQFF. The CDR3 DNA follows: TGTGCCGTCGGACTAGCGGAACCCTACAATGAGCAGTTCTTC.